This T cell receptor beta chain was profiled in a study of blood T cell repertoires in COVID-19. This clone appeared once. Measured with immunoSEQ multiplex PCR; TCRdb has only the in-frame clones, and not every one. In the table there are under 250,000 clones, 83% of which are singletons. The V end was cut by 3 bases, the J end by 4 bases, with 20 bases between. In germline, CDR1 is SGHTS, CDR2 YDEGEE. This CDR3 is built from 16 residues. The receptor was isolated from a human donor in a cohort sampled during active COVID-19. Sequencing used peripheral blood. The genes are TRBV5-8 and TRBJ2-7; D perhaps matches TRBD1 (8 bases). CDR3 coding DNA: TGTGCCAGCAGCTGGGAGGGTGGACAGGGCGTTTACGAGCAGTACTTC. This gives the protein CASSWEGGQGVYEQYF.